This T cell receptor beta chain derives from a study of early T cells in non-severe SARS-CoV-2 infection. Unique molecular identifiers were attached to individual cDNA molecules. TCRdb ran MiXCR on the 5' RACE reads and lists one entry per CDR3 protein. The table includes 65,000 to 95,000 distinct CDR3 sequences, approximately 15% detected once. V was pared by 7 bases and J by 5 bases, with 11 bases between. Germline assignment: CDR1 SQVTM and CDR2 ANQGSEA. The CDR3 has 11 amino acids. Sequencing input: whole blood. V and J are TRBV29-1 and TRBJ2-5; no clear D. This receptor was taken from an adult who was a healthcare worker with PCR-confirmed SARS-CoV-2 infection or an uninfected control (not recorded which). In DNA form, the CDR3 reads TGCAGCGGGCTCCTCTGGGAGACCCAGTACTTC. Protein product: CSGLLWETQYF.